This TCR beta chain was obtained from a study of blood T cell repertoires in COVID-19. Study-wide context: T cells, B-cell-depleted T cells, or PBMCs supplied cDNA or gDNA.

In the original processing: Counts of nucleated cells, estimated from reference gene primer amplification, were obtained. Data came from immunoSEQ multiplex PCR; TCRdb stores just in-frame clones and leaves some out. That table furnishes V, J and clone size, whereas the DNA furnished D and trimming. The data show about 390,000 clones, 87% seen once. CDR3 length: 19 amino acids. CDR1 is SGHKS, CDR2 YYEKEE, per germline (reference sequence). Trimming removed 1 base at V and 1 base at J, with 18 bases between. This sequence originates from a woman in her sixties with COVID-19, enrolled during active disease. The sequenced material came from peripheral blood. J is TRBJ2-6 and V is TRBV5-5; a weak D match, TRBD1 (5 bases). This chain's CDR3 is CASSLHVSQTASGANVLTF. The CDR3 DNA reads TGTGCCAGCAGCTTGCATGTCTCGCAGACAGCATCTGGGGCCAACGTCCTGACTTTC.